This is a list of T cell receptor beta chains from one sample in a study of blood T cell repertoires in COVID-19. Assay: immunoSEQ multiplex PCR; the TCRdb copy retains only in-frame clones and omits some. The repertoire holds 150,000 to 200,000 clones, with about four fifths as singletons. The source material was peripheral blood. The receptors were sampled from a human donor with acute or convalescent COVID-19. The donor label of this sample is uncertain. Both conserved end residues are part of each CDR3. D genes are given only for firm matches. The listing skips clone size in some rows; elsewhere it reads once, few, many or a size class.

clone size: -
V gene: TRBV27
D gene: TRBD1
J gene: TRBJ2-1
CDR3 DNA: TGTGCCAGCAGCCGCCGGGACAGCTACAATGAGCAGTTCTTC
CDR3 protein: CASSRRDSYNEQFF

clone size: -
V gene: TRBV9
D gene: TRBD2
J gene: TRBJ2-2
CDR3 DNA: TGTGCCAGCAGCGTAGTCCCCCTAGCGGGGGGCCGGAACACCGGGGAGCTGTTTTTT
CDR3 protein: CASSVVPLAGGRNTGELFF

clone size: -
V gene: TRBV6-5
D gene: TRBD1
J gene: TRBJ2-5
CDR3 DNA: TGTGCCAGCACCCCCGACAGGGCCCAAGAGACCCAGTACTTC
CDR3 protein: CASTPDRAQETQYF

clone size: -
V gene: TRBV7-2
D gene: TRBD2
J gene: TRBJ2-1
CDR3 DNA: TGTGCCAGCACCTCCGGTGGGGCTAGCGGACGGAATGAGCAGTTCTTC
CDR3 protein: CASTSGGASGRNEQFF

clone size: -
V gene: TRBV6-1
D gene: -
J gene: TRBJ1-5
CDR3 DNA: TGTGCCAGCAGTGACAATAGCAATCAGCCCCAGCATTTT
CDR3 protein: CASSDNSNQPQHF

clone size: -
V gene: TRBV2
D gene: -
J gene: TRBJ2-7
CDR3 DNA: TGTGCCAGCACGACATTCTACGAGCAGTACTTC
CDR3 protein: CASTTFYEQYF

clone size: -
V gene: TRBV6-5
D gene: -
J gene: TRBJ1-1
CDR3 DNA: TGTGCCACCGGACAGACAAAGAACACTGAAGCTTTCTTT
CDR3 protein: CATGQTKNTEAFF

clone size: -
V gene: TRBV29-1
D gene: TRBD2
J gene: TRBJ2-2
CDR3 DNA: TGCAGCGTCCGAGCCCCGGTAGCCGGGACTAGCGGGGTGGGGGCCGGGGAGCTGTTTTTT
CDR3 protein: CSVRAPVAGTSGVGAGELFF

clone size: -
V gene: TRBV19
D gene: -
J gene: TRBJ1-3
CDR3 DNA: TGTGCCAGTAGTATAGCAGCAGGGGCCCGCTCTGGAAACACCATATATTTT
CDR3 protein: CASSIAAGARSGNTIYF

clone size: -
V gene: TRBV11-2
D gene: -
J gene: TRBJ2-3
CDR3 DNA: TGTGCCAGCAGCTTAGATGCGGTTCTCCCCTCGGATTTT
CDR3 protein: CASSLDAVLPSDF

clone size: once
V gene: TRBV7-3
D gene: -
J gene: TRBJ1-3
CDR3 DNA: TGTGCCTCCATTGAGGACTCTGGAAACACCATATATTTT
CDR3 protein: CASIEDSGNTIYF

clone size: once
V gene: TRBV28
D gene: TRBD1
J gene: TRBJ2-7
CDR3 DNA: TGTGCCACCTGGGACAGATACTACGAGCAGTACTTC
CDR3 protein: CATWDRYYEQYF

clone size: -
V gene: TRBV5-1
D gene: TRBD2
J gene: TRBJ2-1
CDR3 DNA: TGCGCCAGCAGCTTGAGGGCGGGAGGCCATGAGCAGTTCTTC
CDR3 protein: CASSLRAGGHEQFF

clone size: -
V gene: TRBV30
D gene: -
J gene: TRBJ2-7
CDR3 DNA: TGTGCCTGGAGTAGGGCAGGGATAGGGTACGAGCAGTACTTC
CDR3 protein: CAWSRAGIGYEQYF

clone size: -
V gene: TRBV18
D gene: -
J gene: TRBJ2-3
CDR3 DNA: TGTGCCAGCTCATCTAGCACAGATACGCAGTATTTT
CDR3 protein: CASSSSTDTQYF

clone size: -
V gene: TRBV11-3
D gene: -
J gene: TRBJ1-2
CDR3 DNA: TGTGCCAGCAGCTTAGCTAGGACAATTATGGACTACACCTTC
CDR3 protein: CASSLARTIMDYTF

clone size: -
V gene: TRBV5-1
D gene: -
J gene: TRBJ2-5
CDR3 DNA: TGCGCCAGCAGCTTGGATTCTCGGGGTGAAGAGACCCAGTACTTC
CDR3 protein: CASSLDSRGEETQYF